Following are 13 T cell receptor beta chains from one sample sequenced in a study of blood T cell repertoires in COVID-19. The repertoire was sequenced with immunoSEQ multiplex PCR; TCRdb's copy has only in-frame clones and lacks some. Seen here are about 260,000 clones, around nine tenths observed once, and the top ten hold roughly 5.6%. The sequenced sample was peripheral blood. All receptors derive from a woman aged 60-75 years with COVID-19, enrolled during active disease.

This clone appeared once. The J gene is TRBJ2-7, the V gene TRBV5-1, with 10 bases matching TRBD2. Losses at the gene ends were 5 bases for V and 2 bases for J; bases not matched to a gene: 7. The germline V gene has CDR1 SGHRS and CDR2 YFSETQ. CDR3 length: 15 amino acids. CDR3 loop: CASSRVLAGTYEQYF. In DNA form, the CDR3 reads TGCGCCAGCAGTAGGGTACTAGCGGGAACCTACGAGCAGTACTTC.

This clone was picked up a small number of times. This chain joins TRBV6-5 and TRBJ2-3; D is perhaps TRBD2 (5 bases). V was pared by 2 bases and J by 2 bases, with 11 bases between. The CDR3 contains 15 residues. From germline, CDR1 is MNHEY and CDR2 SVGAGI. CDR3 DNA sequence: TGTGCCAGCAGTTACGGCCTAGCATTCACAGATACGCAGTATTTT. It specifies CASSYGLAFTDTQYF.

V gene TRBV5-1 combines with J gene TRBJ2-2; 10 positions agree with TRBD1. The CDR3 runs to 15 residues. Germline V gene sequence: CDR1 SGHRS, CDR2 YFSETQ. The V gene end was trimmed by 5 bases and the J gene end by 7 bases; junction bases not matched to a gene: 8. The CDR3 reads CASRPGTGDVGELFF. The CDR3 bases are TGCGCCAGCAGGCCCGGGACAGGGGACGTCGGGGAGCTGTTTTTT.

Concerning this clone itself: Other DNA sequences of this sample code for an identical CDR3. This chain uses TRBV10-1 with TRBJ2-7; 7 bases fit TRBD1. The CDR3 has 14 residues. CDR1 is WNHNN and CDR2 is SYGVQD in the germline V gene (reference sequence). J lost 2 bases, V lost 4 bases, and 5 bases had no gene match. The CDR3 loop reads CASSAGTATYEQYF. DNA of the CDR3: TGCGCCAGCAGTGCTGGGACAGCGACCTACGAGCAGTACTTC.

This clone appeared once. The V and J genes are TRBV12-3 or TRBV12-4 and TRBJ1-1; D gene unclear. V was trimmed by 7 bases and J by 3 bases, leaving 6 bases between them. This CDR3 has 11 amino acids. This CDR3 reads CASTVDTEAFF. The CDR3 DNA is TGTGCCAGCACCGTCGACACTGAAGCTTTCTTT.

The rearrangement joins TRBV19 to TRBJ1-2; D call uncertain. V was trimmed by 3 bases and J by 0 bases, leaving 8 bases between them. In germline, CDR1 is LNHDA, CDR2 SQIVND (reference sequence). This CDR3 is built from 14 residues. Here the CDR3 DNA reads TGTGCCAGTAGTATGGTACAGACTAACTATGGCTACACCTTC. As protein: CASSMVQTNYGYTF.

The genes are TRBV6-2 or TRBV6-3 and TRBJ2-2, with 11 nucleotides matching TRBD2. CDR3 length: 15 amino acids. The trim removed 5 bases at V and 6 bases at J, leaving 5 bases unmatched. The V gene's germline CDR1 is MNHEY and CDR2 SVGEGT. The CDR3 nucleotides are TGTGCCAGCAGTGTCCTAGCGGGAGGTCCCGGGGAGCTGTTTTTT. The encoded protein is CASSVLAGGPGELFF.

CDR3 coding DNA: TGTGCCTGGAGTTTTACGGCCTACGAGCAGTACTTC. It is translated as CAWSFTAYEQYF. The rearrangement uses TRBV30 and TRBJ2-7, with no clear D. CDR1 and CDR2 (germline): GTSNPN, SVGIG (reference sequence). The length of the CDR3 is 12 residues. Trimming pared 2 bases from V and 2 bases from J, leaving 7 bases between.

This chain connects TRBV11-2 to TRBJ2-7, with TRBD1 matching over 9 bases. Germline V lookup: CDR1 SGHAT, CDR2 FQNNGV. The CDR3 is 15 residues long. V shed 5 bases and J 2 bases; nucleotides not matched to a gene: 7. The CDR3 loop is CASSPMDRGPYEQYF. In DNA form, the CDR3 reads TGTGCCAGCAGCCCCATGGACAGGGGACCCTACGAGCAGTACTTC.

The genes are TRBV28 and TRBJ2-7; a weak D match, TRBD2 (5 bases). V lost 6 bases and J lost 6, with 12 bases in between. In germline, CDR1 is MDHEN, CDR2 SYDVKM. The CDR3 totals 12 residues. This CDR3 reads CASRITSREQYF. DNA of the CDR3: TGTGCCAGCAGGATAACTAGTCGCGAGCAGTACTTC.

This clone occurred once. The genes are TRBV5-4 and TRBJ1-6; tentatively, D is TRBD1 (5 bases). The V end was cut by 0 bases, the J end by 6 bases, with 16 bases between. Germline V CDR1 and CDR2: SGHNT, YYREEE (reference sequence). CDR3 size: 17 residues. The CDR3 nucleotides read TGTGCCAGCAGCTTGGAATCGCAGGGAACGCCTAATTCACCCCTCCACTTT. It encodes CASSLESQGTPNSPLHF. The full variable domain, completed using reference TRBV5-4 and TRBJ1-6, is ETGVTQSPTHLIKTRGQQVTLRCSSQSGHNTVSWYQQALGQGPQFIFQYYREEENGRGNFPPRFSGLQFPNYSSELNVNALELDDSALYLCASSLESQGTPNSPLHFGNGTRLTVT.

V is TRBV30 and J is TRBJ1-2; TRBD1 matches at 7 bases. The CDR3 contains 15 residues. V was pared by 3 bases and J by 8 bases, with 15 bases of the junction left unmatched. Germline loops: CDR1 GTSNPN, CDR2 SVGIG (reference sequence). In DNA form, the CDR3 reads TGTGCCTGGAGCGATTCTAACAGGGGTGCGGACGGCTACACCTTC. Its translation is CAWSDSNRGADGYTF.

This sequence joins TRBV9 and TRBJ1-6; TRBD1 agrees at 8 bases. The CDR3 spans 15 residues. J was trimmed by 10 bases and V by 0 bases; bases with no gene match: 6. Germline CDR1 reads SGDLS; CDR2 reads YYNGEE. CDR3: CASSVVGQVQSPLHF. CDR3 in DNA: TGTGCCAGCAGCGTAGTGGGACAGGTCCAATCACCCCTCCACTTT.